This T cell receptor (beta chain) was documented in a study of cytomegalovirus exposure and HLA in healthy donors. Using immunoSEQ multiplex PCR, the repertoire was profiled, and TCRdb retains in-frame clones only, with some absent. The table lists 150,000 or so clones, 85% to 90% of them singletons. The germline V gene has CDR1 MDHEN and CDR2 SYDVKM. CDR3 length: 13 residues. The V end lost 3 bases, the J end lost 1 base, and 6 bases lay between the germline ends. This clonotype originated in a woman aged 30 to 39 in good health and CMV-seropositive. The specimen sequenced was PBMCs. The chain combines TRBV28 with TRBJ1-1; TRBD1 might be the D (5 bases). DNA for the CDR3: TGTGCCAGCAGTTTGGGGGGGAACACTGAAGCTTTCTTT. Translated: CASSLGGNTEAFF.